Listed below are T cell receptor beta chains from one sample, sequenced in a study of shared clonotypes between healthy human individuals. Using immunoSEQ multiplex PCR, the repertoire was profiled, and TCRdb retains in-frame clones only, with some absent. Of about 1.5 million clones listed, 98% are singletons. Input material: naive CD4+ T cells sorted from blood. The receptors originated from a man in his thirties or forties in good health. CDR3s leave out the opening cysteine and the closing phenylalanine or tryptophan. Fields, in order: D gene, V gene, J gene, CDR3 protein. A D gene is named only where the DNA matches it firmly.

D: TRBD2
V: TRBV19
J: TRBJ2-1
CDR3: ASSRLAGTYNEQF

D: .
V: TRBV4-1
J: TRBJ2-1
CDR3: ASSRWEKEELWQF

D: .
V: TRBV10-3
J: TRBJ2-7
CDR3: AISESSSPEQY

D: TRBD2
V: TRBV29-1
J: TRBJ2-2
CDR3: SVRGLAGPRGTGELF

D: TRBD1
V: TRBV28
J: TRBJ2-7
CDR3: ASRQGDYEQY

D: TRBD2
V: TRBV7-8
J: TRBJ2-5
CDR3: ASSLRERETQY

D: .
V: TRBV18
J: TRBJ1-5
CDR3: ASRDGNQPQH

D: TRBD1
V: TRBV6-5
J: TRBJ1-2
CDR3: ARALTPGGNYGYT

D: .
V: TRBV18
J: TRBJ2-7
CDR3: ASSPQSGGITYEQY

D: .
V: TRBV23-1
J: TRBJ2-3
CDR3: ASSPYQDTQY

D: .
V: TRBV19
J: TRBJ2-5
CDR3: ASSISTNQETQY

D: .
V: TRBV19
J: TRBJ2-1
CDR3: ASSTNQGGEQF

D: .
V: TRBV5-6
J: TRBJ1-5
CDR3: ASSRARGTPQH

D: TRBD1
V: TRBV5-1
J: TRBJ1-3
CDR3: ASSFRTGGSGNTIY

D: .
V: TRBV28
J: TRBJ1-5
CDR3: ASYSQGRGNQPQH

D: .
V: TRBV10-3
J: TRBJ2-3
CDR3: AARSTDTQY

D: TRBD2
V: TRBV5-4
J: TRBJ2-7
CDR3: ASSPHPRLAGTYEQY

D: .
V: TRBV6-4
J: TRBJ1-4
CDR3: ASRARGSLNEKLF

D: .
V: TRBV4-2
J: TRBJ2-2
CDR3: ASSHGGTGELF

D: .
V: TRBV7-6
J: TRBJ2-5
CDR3: ASSLRDPRETQY

D: .
V: TRBV15
J: TRBJ2-7
CDR3: ATSRETDRLYEQY

D: TRBD2
V: TRBV9
J: TRBJ2-1
CDR3: ASSFQVSGRLEQF

D: .
V: TRBV7-9
J: TRBJ1-1
CDR3: ASSAPGRGNTEAF

D: TRBD1
V: TRBV2
J: TRBJ1-5
CDR3: ASRVRDSKFSNQPQH

D: .
V: TRBV27
J: TRBJ2-7
CDR3: ASKRSGYNYEQY

D: TRBD1
V: TRBV5-1
J: TRBJ1-2
CDR3: ASSPDRGRGYT

D: .
V: TRBV14
J: TRBJ1-1
CDR3: ASSHITSENTEAF

D: .
V: TRBV27
J: TRBJ2-7
CDR3: ASSLRQKSYEQY

D: .
V: TRBV28
J: TRBJ2-7
CDR3: ASRSPPGQGTSYEQY

D: .
V: TRBV2
J: TRBJ2-1
CDR3: ASRYGAETYNEQF

D: .
V: TRBV2
J: TRBJ2-5
CDR3: ASSEQGTQETQY

D: .
V: TRBV19
J: TRBJ1-2
CDR3: ASSMAADGYT

D: .
V: TRBV9
J: TRBJ2-5
CDR3: ASSRAGGYQETQY

D: TRBD2
V: TRBV5-1
J: TRBJ2-1
CDR3: ASSLLAGDEQF

D: .
V: TRBV27
J: TRBJ1-5
CDR3: ASSLNSYQPQH

D: .
V: TRBV7-6
J: TRBJ2-1
CDR3: ASSLGEAGANEQF

D: .
V: TRBV5-4
J: TRBJ2-7
CDR3: ASSRPITGQRSSSYEQY

D: TRBD1
V: TRBV6-1
J: TRBJ1-1
CDR3: ASSEEAGGQEAF

D: TRBD1
V: TRBV12-5
J: TRBJ2-7
CDR3: ASGMGQGRSYEQY